Listed below are T cell receptor beta chains from one sample, sequenced in a study of blood T cell repertoires in COVID-19. Libraries were prepared by immunoSEQ multiplex PCR; TCRdb keeps only in-frame clonotypes and omits some of them. Among approximately 400,000 clones, approximately 89% were seen once, and the ten largest hold around 1.3%. The material sequenced was PBMCs or T cells enriched from blood (not recorded which). Receptor source: a man aged 30 to 39 who had recovered from COVID-19. Each CDR3 is given with its conserved first and last residue. The D gene is left open where the match is weak. Clone size is given for some rows only: seen once, a few or many times, or a class if the clone is expanded.

J gene,clone size,V gene,D gene,CDR3 protein,CDR3 DNA
TRBJ1-2,-,TRBV6-5,-,CASSYSAAGNYGYTF,TGTGCCAGCAGTTACTCGGCGGCGGGCAATTATGGCTACACCTTC
TRBJ1-4,-,TRBV20-1,-,CSASRGGEKLFF,TGCAGTGCTAGTAGAGGGGGTGAAAAACTGTTTTTT
TRBJ1-4,-,TRBV5-1,TRBD1,CASRPTGLSNEKLFF,TGCGCCAGCAGGCCGACAGGGTTGTCTAATGAAAAACTGTTTTTT
TRBJ2-1,-,TRBV19,TRBD1,CASKGTGETYNEQFF,TGTGCCAGTAAGGGTACAGGGGAAACCTACAATGAGCAGTTCTTC
TRBJ1-4,once,TRBV10-3,-,CAIRMTENEKLFF,TGTGCCATCAGGATGACTGAGAATGAAAAACTGTTTTTT
TRBJ1-1,once,TRBV21-1,-,CASSKGEGITGVNTEAFF,TGTGCCAGCAGCAAAGGGGAAGGGATTACAGGCGTGAACACTGAAGCTTTCTTT
TRBJ1-6,-,TRBV7-6,-,CASSITTGGGNSPLHF,TGTGCCAGCAGCATCACAACGGGGGGAGGGAATTCACCCCTCCACTTT
TRBJ1-3,-,TRBV4-1,TRBD1,CASSQGTGSGNTIYF,TGCGCCAGCAGCCAAGGGACAGGGTCTGGAAACACCATATATTTT
TRBJ1-1,-,TRBV29-1,-,CSVDRAYTEAFF,TGCAGCGTTGACAGGGCGTACACTGAAGCTTTCTTT
TRBJ1-5,-,TRBV2,-,CASSRQFNQPQHF,TGTGCCAGCAGCAGACAATTCAATCAGCCCCAGCATTTT
TRBJ2-7,-,TRBV18,-,CASSPERTVNEQYF,TGTGCCAGCTCACCAGAACGGACAGTTAACGAGCAGTACTTC
TRBJ1-6,few,TRBV5-8,-,CASSLVYGDNSPLHF,TGTGCCAGCAGCTTGGTTTACGGGGATAATTCACCCCTCCACTTT
TRBJ2-7,-,TRBV6-5,-,CASSYGRTVRGEQYF,TGTGCCAGCAGTTATGGGAGGACCGTGCGAGGGGAGCAGTACTTC
TRBJ2-7,-,TRBV15,TRBD1,CATSRDLGQFEQYF,TGTGCCACCAGCAGAGATCTGGGACAGTTCGAGCAGTACTTC
TRBJ1-2,-,TRBV5-5,-,CASSFQEGLNYGYTF,TGTGCCAGCAGCTTTCAGGAGGGACTGAACTATGGCTACACCTTC
TRBJ1-1,-,TRBV11-2,-,CASSLTLPRGDTEAFF,TGTGCCAGCAGCCTAACCTTGCCTCGGGGGGACACTGAAGCTTTCTTT
TRBJ2-7,-,TRBV5-1,TRBD1,CASSLGDRAHEQYF,TGCGCCAGCAGCTTGGGCGACAGGGCCCACGAGCAGTACTTC